Listed here are 29 T cell receptor beta chains from one sample, sequenced in a study of T cell responses to AZD1222 COVID-19 vaccine. Sequencing was performed with immunoSEQ multiplex PCR; in TCRdb, only in-frame clones are kept and a portion is missing. This repertoire shows about 120,000 clones, about 90% found once; its top ten account for approximately 5.1%. This specimen consisted of peripheral blood, obtained on day 0 of AZD1222 vaccination. The source of these receptors is an adult in good health.

V is TRBV19 and J is TRBJ1-6; a possible D gene is TRBD1 (6 bases). The CDR3 runs 16 residues. The V end lost 4 bases, the J end lost 7 bases, and 17 bases lay between the germline ends. CDR1 is LNHDA and CDR2 is SQIVND in the germline V gene (reference sequence). The CDR3 is CASSRSNRVGNSPLHF. In DNA, the CDR3 is TGTGCCAGTAGTAGATCGAACAGGGTGGGAAATTCACCCCTCCACTTT.

The V call is TRBV3-1 (or the pseudogene TRBV3-2), the J call TRBJ1-2, with no clear D. Germline V gene lookup returns CDR1 LGHDT and CDR2 YNNKEL (reference sequence). V gave up 0 bases and J gave up 4 bases, with 12 bases separating them. The CDR3 length is 15 residues. CDR3 coding DNA: TGTGCCAGCAGCCAAGATCCCACCACCCTCTATGGCTACACCTTC. Amino acids: CASSQDPTTLYGYTF.

Remarks on this clone: Different DNA sequences within this sample yield the same CDR3. The CDR3 loop reads CASSSGQNYGYTF. In DNA form, the CDR3 reads TGTGCCAGCAGCTCGGGCCAAAACTATGGCTACACCTTC. This chain uses TRBV28 with TRBJ1-2, with no clear D. Germline CDR1 and CDR2: MDHEN and SYDVKM. V was shortened by 6 bases and J by 2 bases, with 10 bases between the two germline ends. The CDR3 consists of 13 residues.

The rearrangement links TRBV5-8 to TRBJ2-7; D not certain. Trimming took 2 bases from V and 7 from J, leaving 13 bases between them. In germline, CDR1 is SGHTS, CDR2 YDEGEE. The CDR3 consists of 13 residues. DNA of the CDR3: TGTGCCAGCAGCTTCCTGACACCTGGGGAGCAGTACTTC. Its translation: CASSFLTPGEQYF.

V and J are TRBV28 and TRBJ1-3, with D perhaps TRBD1 (5 bases). Deletions cut 3 bases from V and 4 bases from J, with 10 bases between. From germline, CDR1 is MDHEN and CDR2 SYDVKM. This CDR3 has 14 residues. Here the CDR3 DNA reads TGTGCCAGCAGTTTTCAGGGAACGGGAAACACCATATATTTT. The encoded protein is CASSFQGTGNTIYF. Drawing the rest from reference TRBV28 and TRBJ1-3, the complete variable domain is DVKVTQSSRYLVKRTGEKVFLECVQDMDHENMFWYRQDPGLGLRLIYFSYDVKMKEKGDIPEGYSVSREKKERFSLILESASTNQTSMYLCASSFQGTGNTIYFGEGSWLTVV.

Only one count was recorded for this clone. The V gene is TRBV29-1, the J gene TRBJ2-1; 11 positions match TRBD2. This CDR3 spans 16 amino acids. Germline CDR1 is SQVTM and CDR2 is ANQGSEA. With V trimmed by 7 bases and J by 9 bases, 17 bases remained unmatched. The CDR3 spells CSASLSLSGGAGEQFF. As DNA, the CDR3 is TGCAGCGCCTCGTTATCACTTAGCGGGGGGGCGGGTGAGCAGTTCTTC.

The chain employs TRBV3-1 (or the pseudogene TRBV3-2) and TRBJ1-2; D is uncertain. From germline, CDR1 is LGHDT and CDR2 YNNKEL (reference sequence). The length of the CDR3 is 13 residues. The V end lost 3 bases, the J end lost 2 bases, and 7 bases lay between the germline ends. CDR3 coding DNA: TGTGCCAGCAGCCAGCAACCGAACTATGGCTACACCTTC. Translating it yields CASSQQPNYGYTF.

This clone was picked up one time. This sequence joins TRBV6-1 and TRBJ1-1; no definite D call. This CDR3 spans 13 amino acids. Trimming removed 0 bases from V and 2 bases from J, with 4 bases in between. Germline-derived CDR1 and CDR2 are MNHNS and SASEGT. In DNA, the CDR3 is TGTGCCAGCAGTGAAGCTGTAAACACTGAAGCTTTCTTT. Amino acid sequence: CASSEAVNTEAFF.

The chain recombines TRBV30 with TRBJ2-7; 7 bases are shared with TRBD1. The V and J ends lost 4 bases and 5 bases, in that order; junction bases with no gene match: 5. The CDR3 covers 12 residues. Germline assignment: CDR1 GTSNPN and CDR2 SVGIG (reference sequence). This CDR3 is CAWTTGSNEQYF. The CDR3 bases are TGTGCCTGGACGACAGGGAGTAACGAGCAGTACTTC.

V gene TRBV7-9 combines with J gene TRBJ1-1, with D hard to call. Trimming stripped 4 bases from V and 4 bases from J, with 10 bases between. CDR3 length equals 13 residues. Looked up from germline, CDR1 is SEHNR and CDR2 is FQNEAQ (reference sequence). Here the CDR3 DNA reads TGTGCCAGCAGCTCAGAGTCGGTCACTGAAGCTTTCTTT. Translated: CASSSESVTEAFF.

The chain links TRBV6-5 to TRBJ1-5; no reliable D call. V lost 6 bases and J lost 9, with 15 bases in between. The CDR3 totals 13 residues. Germline V gene lookup returns CDR1 MNHEY and CDR2 SVGAGI. The CDR3 reads CASSPPGGWPQHF. As DNA, the CDR3 is TGTGCCAGCAGCCCCCCCGGAGGGTGGCCCCAGCATTTT.

Only a few counts were recorded for this clone. The gene calls are TRBV2 and TRBJ2-2, with D hard to call. V lost 4 bases, J lost 1 base, and 13 bases lay in between. The CDR3 length is 16 residues. CDR1 SNHLY and CDR2 FYNNEI come from the germline V gene. Written as DNA, the CDR3 is TGTGCCAGCAGTGCGGTGGGTCCGGGGAACACCGGGGAGCTGTTTTTT. This encodes CASSAVGPGNTGELFF.

The chain couples TRBV18 to TRBJ1-5, with 10 bases that match TRBD1. CDR1 is KGHSH and CDR2 is LQKENI in the germline V gene. Trimming removed 2 bases from V and 13 bases from J; junction bases left unmatched: 5. The CDR3 is 13 amino acids. The CDR3 reads CASSPRTGGGQHF. The CDR3, as DNA: TGTGCCAGCTCACCAAGGACAGGGGGTGGGCAGCATTTT.

This sequence joins TRBV5-6 and TRBJ1-2; 8 bases match TRBD1. Germline CDR1 is SGHDT and CDR2 is YYEEEE. Unmatched junction bases numbered 11, after V lost 3 bases and J lost 4 bases. The CDR3 spans 16 residues. The CDR3 here is CASSSPGQDKPYGYTF. The CDR3 DNA follows: TGTGCCAGCAGCTCCCCGGGACAGGACAAACCCTATGGCTACACCTTC.

This clone was detected once. This chain uses TRBV19 with TRBJ1-5; no firm D call. Trimming shortened V by 5 bases and J by 0 bases, and 5 bases separated the two germline ends. Per the germline V gene, CDR1 is LNHDA and CDR2 is SQIVND (reference sequence). The CDR3 extends over 13 amino acids. This CDR3 reads CASSPFSNQPQHF. The CDR3 DNA is TGTGCCAGTAGTCCCTTTAGCAATCAGCCCCAGCATTTT.

This sequence joins TRBV29-1 and TRBJ2-1; D is possibly TRBD2 (6 bases). The CDR3 contains 11 residues. Per germline, CDR1 SQVTM and CDR2 ANQGSEA. The V end lost 5 bases, the J end lost 6 bases, and 8 bases lay between the germline ends. DNA for the CDR3: TGCAGCGTTAGGAGGGGCAATGAGCAGTTCTTC. It is translated as CSVRRGNEQFF.

This chain connects TRBV9 to TRBJ1-3; 7 bases are shared with TRBD1. The CDR3 length is 16 residues. Germline V gives CDR1 SGDLS, CDR2 YYNGEE. V was pared by 4 bases and J by 0 bases, with 7 bases of the junction left unmatched. Written as DNA, the CDR3 is TGTGCCAGCAGCCCCGGACAGGAGAGCTCTGGAAACACCATATATTTT. The encoded protein is CASSPGQESSGNTIYF.

Written as DNA, the CDR3 is TGTGCCAGCAGCTTCCGGGGCGAGCAGTACTTC. Protein product: CASSFRGEQYF. The V gene is TRBV7-9, the J gene TRBJ2-7; D might be TRBD2 (5 bases). The CDR3 length is 11 residues. Germline CDR1 is SEHNR and CDR2 is FQNEAQ (reference sequence). Trimming removed 3 bases at V and 6 bases at J, with 6 bases between.

The chain couples TRBV29-1 to TRBJ1-1, with a tentative D call TRBD1 (6 bases). The CDR3 runs 13 residues. The V gene's germline CDR1 is SQVTM and CDR2 ANQGSEA. V shed 2 bases and J shed 7 bases, with 14 bases lying between them. The DNA of the CDR3 is TGCAGCGTTGAAAATGCCAGGGGTGGTGAAGCTTTCTTT. This sequence encodes CSVENARGGEAFF.

This clone has a single count. The genes are TRBV29-1 and TRBJ1-1; 10 nucleotides agree with TRBD1. Germline CDR1 and CDR2: SQVTM and ANQGSEA. The length of the CDR3 is 12 residues. V was pared by 7 bases and J by 5 bases, with 4 bases of the junction left unmatched. The CDR3 sequence is CSAGQGGTEAFF. CDR3 in DNA: TGCAGCGCTGGACAGGGGGGAACTGAAGCTTTCTTT.

Remarks on this clone: Germline is not matched at one junction end, which may reflect a read error. The rearrangement joins TRBV7-7 to TRBJ2-2; D is uncertain. CDR1 is SSHAT and CDR2 is FNYEAQ in the germline V gene (reference sequence). The CDR3 length is 13 residues. DNA of the CDR3: TGTGCTAGCAGCTTAGATAGGGCCGGGGAGCTGTTTTTT. Protein: CASSLDRAGELFF.

The gene calls are TRBV7-9 and TRBJ1-5, with D uncertain. V was trimmed by 5 bases and J by 2 bases, leaving 10 bases between them. CDR1 and CDR2 (germline): SEHNR, FQNEAQ (reference sequence). CDR3 size: 14 residues. CDR3: CASSEAWGNQPQHF. CDR3 bases: TGTGCCAGCAGCGAAGCCTGGGGCAATCAGCCCCAGCATTTT. The full variable domain, its missing parts supplied by reference TRBV7-9 and TRBJ1-5, is DTGVSQNPRHKITKRGQNVTFRCDPISEHNRLYWYRQTLGQGPEFLTYFQNEAQLEKSRLLSDRFSAERPKGSFSTLEIQRTEQGDSAMYLCASSEAWGNQPQHFGDGTRLSIL.

The rearrangement joins TRBV3-1 (or the pseudogene TRBV3-2) to TRBJ1-3; D may be TRBD1 (5 bases). In germline, CDR1 is LGHDT, CDR2 YNNKEL (reference sequence). Deletions cut 5 bases from V and 0 bases from J, with 20 bases between. This CDR3 region has 18 residues. The CDR3 DNA reads as TGTGCCAGCAGCGCCCCCCCTTGGAGGGGACGCTCTGGAAACACCATATATTTT. The encoded protein is CASSAPPWRGRSGNTIYF.

This rearrangement joins TRBV6-1 to TRBJ1-2, with D possibly matching TRBD1 (5 bases). Germline values: CDR1 MNHNS, CDR2 SASEGT. The CDR3 has 16 amino acids. V lost 2 bases and J 8 bases, leaving 21 bases between the germline ends. The chain's CDR3 is CASSEQAGVAPGGYTF. CDR3 nucleotide sequence: TGTGCCAGCAGTGAACAGGCTGGGGTGGCCCCAGGGGGCTACACCTTC.

This clone appeared a few times. The V call is TRBV12-3 or TRBV12-4, the J call TRBJ1-2, with a weak D call TRBD1 (5 bases). V was shortened by 2 bases and J by 7 bases, with 11 bases between the two germline ends. There are 13 residues in the CDR3. CDR3 amino acids: CASSLQGMGGYTF. As DNA, the CDR3 is TGTGCCAGCAGTTTACAGGGAATGGGTGGCTACACCTTC.

The chain recombines TRBV15 with TRBJ1-5; no clear D gene. The V end lost 0 bases, the J end lost 0 bases, and 6 bases lay between the germline ends. Looked up from germline, CDR1 is LNHNV and CDR2 is YYDKDF (reference sequence). The CDR3 totals 15 residues. Here the CDR3 DNA reads TGTGCCACCAGCAGAGATCGAAGTAGCAATCAGCCCCAGCATTTT. Its translation is CATSRDRSSNQPQHF.

The gene calls are TRBV7-3 and TRBJ2-1; 7 nucleotides line up with TRBD1. V shed 8 bases and J 6 bases; nucleotides not matched to a gene: 7. Germline loops: CDR1 SGHTA, CDR2 FQGTGA. The CDR3 is 13 residues long. The CDR3, as DNA: TGTGCCAGCGGCTCGAGGACAGGCAATGAGCAGTTCTTC. It specifies CASGSRTGNEQFF.

The chain is built from TRBV2 and TRBJ2-2; D remains ambiguous. CDR1 and CDR2 (germline): SNHLY, FYNNEI. The CDR3 loop spans 15 amino acids. V was pared by 7 bases and J by 0 bases, with 12 bases between. The CDR3 spells CASILADANTGELFF. The CDR3 bases are TGTGCCAGCATCCTCGCGGACGCGAACACCGGGGAGCTGTTTTTT.

In this sample, this clone turned up once. The V call is TRBV6-8, the J call TRBJ1-5; no clear D gene. The CDR3 is made up of 12 amino acids. Looked up from germline, CDR1 is MNHGY and CDR2 is SAAAGT. Trimming removed 8 bases from V and 4 bases from J, with 9 bases in between. DNA for the CDR3: TGTGCCAGCTGCTCCCTAAATCAGCCCCAGCATTTT. As protein: CASCSLNQPQHF.